This is a list of T cell receptor beta chains from one sample in a study of CD8 T cells in Susac syndrome. TCRdb independently ran MiXCR on the immunoSEQ multiplex PCR reads; one entry per CDR3 protein. The sample has approximately 130,000 distinct CDR3 sequences, around nine tenths seen once; the top ten hold 0.24%. Sequencing was performed on CD8+ T cells from PBMCs. These receptors were collected from a human donor with multiple sclerosis. Both conserved end residues are part of each CDR3.

>TRBV27|15|TRBJ2-7
CASRDGVAGGEKQYF
>TRBV5-1|15|TRBJ2-7
CASSERGQGTYEQYF
>TRBV9|14|TRBJ2-5
CASSEARGRETQYF
>TRBV30|16|TRBJ2-5
CAWSVPEPSIGWTQYF
>TRBV7-2|13|TRBJ1-2
CASSLGDPYGYTF
>TRBV28|14|TRBJ2-7
CASKRDGGAYEQYF
>TRBV13|15|TRBJ1-5
CASSRSGQGYQPQHF
>TRBV7-2|13|TRBJ2-7
CASSSQDSYEQYF
>TRBV5-5|13|NA
CASSERTTYEQYF
>TRBV6-6|13|TRBJ2-1
CASSYGDSGEQFF
>TRBV5-5|15|TRBJ2-5
CASSLVRTGQETQYF
>TRBV12-3/TRBV12-4|14|TRBJ1-1
CASISLWGGTEAFF
>TRBV5-6|15|TRBJ2-1
CASSFARNSYNEQFF
>TRBV10-3|15|TRBJ2-3
CAISDLAGGTDTQYF
>TRBV25-1|18|TRBJ2-2
CASSEFGAGLSNTGELFF
>TRBV7-9|17|TRBJ2-1
CASSSEWLAGGEAEQFF
>TRBV6-5|14|TRBJ2-3
CASSPGVGTDTQYF
>TRBV27|17|TRBJ2-6
CASRLNHRYSGANVLTF
>TRBV30|14|TRBJ2-7
CAWSVSGPLYEQYF
>TRBV7-6|16|TRBJ2-5
CASSALLAGGPGTQYF
>TRBV9|13|TRBJ1-2
CASTGGGRDGYTF
>TRBV5-6|13|TRBJ2-7
CASSGGTFYEQYF
>TRBV30|8|TRBJ2-3
CAADTQYF
>TRBV29-1|12|TRBJ1-2
CSVEDTDYGYTF
>TRBV9|14|TRBJ2-7
CASSVVADPYEQYF
>TRBV30|13|TRBJ2-2
CAWTYGLSGELFF
>TRBV10-3|16|TRBJ1-2
CAIGIAPGQGAIGYTF
>TRBV4-1|12|TRBJ2-1
CASSHQTSEQFF
>TRBV19|12|TRBJ1-2
CASTPGPYGYTF
>TRBV4-1|16|TRBJ2-3
CASSRTLAGVVDTQYF
>TRBV30|12|TRBJ2-2
CAWISPAGELFF
>TRBV4-1|13|TRBJ2-7
CASSQGPGHEQYF
>TRBV12-3/TRBV12-4|15|TRBJ1-5
CASTLARDPWPPQHF
>TRBV6-1|13|TRBJ1-2
CASSAPRGDGYTF
>TRBV19|11|TRBJ1-2
CASGQYYGYTF
>TRBV7-9|13|TRBJ2-2
CASSLWALEELFF
>TRBV7-6|15|TRBJ2-6
CASSLDRAGANVLTF
>TRBV10-2|16|TRBJ2-3
CASSSTSGIAGDTQYF
>TRBV27|13|TRBJ1-2
CASSFTGNYGYTF
>TRBV12-3/TRBV12-4|14|TRBJ2-7
CASRPLWGASEQYF
>TRBV12-3/TRBV12-4|15|TRBJ2-7
CASSPGTLVGYEQYF
>TRBV6-5|17|TRBJ1-5
CASSSFHGGESNQPQHF
>TRBV27|16|TRBJ2-7
CASSTTSEEGIREQYF
>TRBV5-6|15|TRBJ2-5
CASSLQSYLQETQYF
>TRBV20-1|12|TRBJ2-5
CSASGLEETQYF
>TRBV19|13|TRBJ2-7
CASSTTGAHEQYF
>TRBV19|12|TRBJ1-1
CASSVGWTEAFF